This entry concerns a single T cell receptor beta chain. Its antigen is currently unknown. The data were obtained in a study of cytomegalovirus exposure and HLA in healthy donors. General study points: Researchers reported in a later analysis that a missense DCLRE1C variant was tied to TCR beta V- and J-gene trimming.

Germline lookup yields CDR1 MDHEN and CDR2 SYDVKM. The CDR3 sequence is 13 residues long. V shed 6 bases, J shed 4 bases, and the junction held 5 bases outside the gene matches. A multiplex PCR was run with 60 Vbeta primers and 13 Jbeta primers. The table came from immunoSEQ multiplex PCR; TCRdb's copy has only in-frame clones and leaves some out. Of 80,000 to 95,000 clones in the sample, roughly 63% were seen once. The sequenced sample consisted of PBMCs. The receptor was derived from a woman aged 25 to 45 in good health and CMV-seronegative. This sequence joins TRBV28 and TRBJ1-1; 7 bases match TRBD1. The DNA for the CDR3 is TGTGCCAGCAGGACAGGGTTAGGCACTGAAGCTTTCTTT. Its protein product is CASRTGLGTEAFF.